A selection of T cell receptor beta chains follows, all from one sample in a study of T cell clones after liver transplantation. Sequencing was performed with immunoSEQ multiplex PCR; in TCRdb, only in-frame clones are kept and a portion is missing. The data show about 33,000 clones, with 90% to 95% seen just once and 20% to 30% held by the top ten. The source material was CD8+ T cells from blood, sampled 12 months after liver transplant. Receptors were obtained from a human patient who received a liver transplant. Certain T cells may be donor cells from the graft. Both conserved end residues are part of each CDR3. D genes are given only for firm matches. The listing skips clone size in some rows; elsewhere it reads once, few, many or a size class.

>TRBV27|TRBJ2-1|TRBD2|.
CASSLTSGSYNEQFF
TGTGCCAGCAGTTTAACTAGCGGGTCCTACAATGAGCAGTTCTTC
>TRBV9|TRBJ1-1|.|once
CASSGDTTEAFF
TGTGCCAGCAGCGGCGACACCACTGAAGCTTTCTTT
>TRBV7-8|TRBJ2-7|.|once
CASSLETPLYYEQYF
TGTGCCAGCAGCTTAGAAACCCCTCTCTACTACGAGCAGTACTTC
>TRBV7-3|TRBJ2-3|TRBD2|.
CASSYRGNPAGAIDTQYF
TGTGCCAGCAGCTACCGGGGGAATCCAGCGGGAGCCATAGATACGCAGTATTTT
>TRBV27|TRBJ2-7|TRBD1|.
CASSLLKPTGTYEQYF
TGTGCCAGCAGTTTATTAAAACCGACAGGGACCTACGAGCAGTACTTC
>TRBV5-4|TRBJ2-7|.|.
CASSLAQFPSYEQYF
TGTGCCAGCAGCTTGGCACAGTTCCCCTCCTACGAGCAGTACTTC
>TRBV27|TRBJ2-1|.|few
CASGGDGTYNEQFF
TGTGCCAGCGGTGGGGACGGGACATACAATGAGCAGTTCTTC
>TRBV4-1|TRBJ1-5|.|.
CASSQGPGPQHF
TGCGCCAGCAGCCAAGGACCGGGGCCCCAGCATTTT
>TRBV4-2|TRBJ1-5|.|.
CASSQDWDSYQPQHF
TGTGCCAGCAGCCAAGATTGGGACTCCTATCAGCCCCAGCATTTT
>TRBV25-1|TRBJ1-2|.|.
CASSQTMEFDGYTF
TGTGCCAGCAGCCAAACCATGGAGTTTGATGGCTACACCTTC
>TRBV27|TRBJ1-1|.|.
CASTAWGLNTEAFF
TGTGCCAGCACGGCGTGGGGGCTGAACACTGAAGCTTTCTTT
>TRBV15|TRBJ2-1|TRBD2|.
CATSREGLEHNEQFF
TGTGCCACCAGCAGAGAGGGACTAGAGCACAATGAGCAGTTCTTC
>TRBV5-4|TRBJ1-4|.|.
CASSPSRETSEKLFF
TGTGCCAGCAGCCCCTCCCGGGAAACCTCTGAAAAACTGTTTTTT
>TRBV7-2|TRBJ2-2|TRBD1|.
CASSFSGTGRSGELFF
TGTGCCAGCAGTTTTTCCGGGACAGGGAGATCCGGGGAGCTGTTTTTT
>TRBV9|TRBJ1-5|TRBD1|.
CASSWTGDGNQPQHF
TGTGCCAGCAGTTGGACAGGGGACGGCAATCAGCCCCAGCATTTT
>TRBV5-4|TRBJ1-1|TRBD1|.
CASSPVGGVGLNTEAFF
TGTGCCAGCAGCCCAGTAGGGGGCGTCGGGTTGAACACTGAAGCTTTCTTT
>TRBV15|TRBJ1-2|.|.
CATSSTGITYGYTF
TGTGCCACCAGCAGCACGGGGATAACCTATGGCTACACCTTC
>TRBV7-8|TRBJ2-5|TRBD2|.
CASSLVTLAGESVQETQYF
TGTGCCAGCAGCTTAGTGACGCTAGCGGGAGAGTCGGTTCAAGAGACCCAGTACTTC
>TRBV7-9|TRBJ1-3|TRBD1|once
CASRSAGTGEGNTIYF
TGTGCCAGCAGGTCTGCCGGGACAGGGGAAGGAAACACCATATATTTT
>TRBV27|TRBJ2-1|TRBD2|.
CASSHGLAAYNEQFF
TGTGCCAGCAGCCATGGACTAGCGGCCTACAATGAGCAGTTCTTC
>TRBV5-1|TRBJ1-2|.|.
CASSLEDNTNYGYTF
TGCGCCAGCAGCTTAGAGGACAATACTAACTATGGCTACACCTTC
>TRBV19|TRBJ2-7|TRBD1|once
CASSTPGDRGYEQYF
TGTGCCAGTAGTACCCCCGGGGACAGGGGCTACGAGCAGTACTTC
>TRBV25-1|TRBJ2-2|.|.
CASSGGYTGELFF
TGTGCCAGCAGTGGCGGTTACACCGGGGAGCTGTTTTTT
>TRBV6-5|TRBJ2-2|TRBD1|.
CASSDRGGTGELFF
TGTGCCAGCAGCGACAGGGGGGGCACCGGGGAGCTGTTTTTT
>TRBV2|TRBJ2-3|.|.
CASSLGDTQYF
TGTGCCAGCAGCCTAGGAGATACGCAGTATTTT
>TRBV7-6|TRBJ1-5|TRBD1|once
CASSPGTGVNQPQHF
TGTGCCAGCAGCCCCGGGACAGGGGTTAATCAGCCCCAGCATTTT
>TRBV15|TRBJ1-4|TRBD1|.
CATSRTGGGEKLFF
TGTGCCACCAGCAGGACAGGGGGCGGTGAAAAACTGTTTTTT
>TRBV27|TRBJ2-2|TRBD2|.
CASSLGASGRDTGELFF
TGTGCCAGCAGTTTAGGGGCTAGCGGGAGGGACACCGGGGAGCTGTTTTTT
>TRBV2|TRBJ2-3|.|.
CASSYIGTDTQYF
TGTGCCAGCAGTTATATTGGTACAGATACGCAGTATTTT
>TRBV4-1|TRBJ2-1|TRBD2|once
CASSTREGLFGEQFF
TGCGCCAGCAGCACACGGGAGGGCCTTTTTGGTGAGCAGTTCTTC
>TRBV6-6|TRBJ2-5|.|.
CASSYLGTQETQYF
TGTGCCAGCAGTTACCTCGGGACCCAAGAGACCCAGTACTTC
>TRBV13|TRBJ2-7|.|once
CASSSGGGSYEQYF
TGTGCCAGCAGCTCAGGGGGAGGCAGCTACGAGCAGTACTTC
>TRBV27|TRBJ1-2|TRBD1|.
CASSGGDRVPLDGYTF
TGTGCCAGCAGCGGCGGGGACAGGGTCCCTCTTGATGGCTACACCTTC
>TRBV19|TRBJ2-5|.|.
CASSDRQARDGETQYF
TGTGCCAGTAGTGATCGTCAGGCCAGAGATGGGGAGACCCAGTACTTC
>TRBV2|TRBJ2-7|TRBD1|.
CASSAIGQGSLYEQYF
TGTGCCAGCAGCGCGATCGGACAGGGTTCCCTCTACGAGCAGTACTTC
>TRBV6-1|TRBJ1-2|TRBD1|.
CASSESRDRVNGYTF
TGTGCCAGCAGTGAAAGCCGGGACAGGGTTAATGGCTACACCTTC
>TRBV7-3|TRBJ2-3|TRBD2|.
CASSLAGALDTQYF
TGTGCCAGCAGCTTGGCGGGAGCGTTAGATACGCAGTATTTT
>TRBV7-3|TRBJ2-5|.|once
CASSPRAGYQETQYF
TGTGCCAGCAGCCCAAGGGCAGGGTACCAAGAGACCCAGTACTTC
>TRBV29-1|TRBJ2-5|.|.
CSVEDLETQYF
TGCAGCGTTGAAGATCTGGAGACCCAGTACTTC
>TRBV5-1|TRBJ2-7|TRBD1|.
CASSRGTGGVDEQYF
TGCGCCAGCAGCCGCGGGACAGGGGGTGTAGACGAGCAGTACTTC
>TRBV7-3|TRBJ2-5|.|.
CATPQETQYF
TGTGCCACGCCACAGGAGACCCAGTACTTC
>TRBV7-9|TRBJ2-3|.|.
CASSFSGQQPDTQYF
TGTGCCAGCAGCTTTTCGGGCCAACAACCAGATACGCAGTATTTT
>TRBV19|TRBJ1-5|.|once
CASSIRPNQPQHF
TGTGCCAGTAGTATTAGGCCAAATCAGCCCCAGCATTTT
>TRBV2|TRBJ2-7|.|.
CASSAYEQYF
TGTGCCAGCAGTGCGTACGAGCAGTACTTC